This T cell receptor (beta chain) was identified in a study of monozygotic twins with inflammatory bowel disease. TCRdb re-called the 5' RACE reads, yielding one record per CDR3 amino acid sequence without DNA. Its listing shows about 300,000 distinct CDR3 sequences. Details on this clonotype: Its antigen is not known.

The study's findings and limits: The co-twins with IBD showed lower TCRbeta diversity (inverse Simpson) than their healthy siblings.

The germline CDR1 and CDR2 sequences are SGHTA and FQGNSA. This CDR3 region has 14 residues. The chain recombines TRBV7-2 with TRBJ2-7; there is no DNA to check the TCRdb D call of TRBD1. Sequenced sample: blood. The TCR was taken from a human donor with ulcerative colitis or Crohn's disease, or a healthy co-twin of an affected twin (not recorded which). CDR3 sequence: CASTLGRNAYEQYF. The full variable domain, rest sourced from reference TRBV7-2 and TRBJ2-7, is GAGVSQSPSNKVTEKGKDVELRCDPISGHTALYWYRQSLGQGLEFLIYFQGNSAPDKSGLPSDRFSAERTGGSVSTLTIQRTQQEDSAVYLCASTLGRNAYEQYFGPGTRLTVT.